This T cell receptor beta chain came from a study of CD8 T cells in ankylosing spondylitis (dated by TCRdb to about 2017). A note on the overall study: T cell receptor beta repertoires were profiled in healthy donors and ankylosing spondylitis patients so that disease-linked TCR variants could be found. In total, the full study cohort was made up of nearly 110 healthy donors and 25 to 30 ankylosing spondylitis patients. Samples of peripheral blood were taken, and for ankylosing spondylitis patients, synovial fluid was collected as well. Overall study results and their limits: The disease-linked clones had a CD8+ phenotype and were found at relatively low frequencies in peripheral blood. The disease-linked clones were reported as significantly enriched in matched synovial fluid samples from ankylosing spondylitis patients. Some motif variants had previously been reported in the synovial fluid and blood of reactive arthritis patients, which suggests shared mechanisms of disease initiation. Blood from ankylosing spondylitis patients appeared to be characterized by a TCR beta motif composed of under 10 highly homologous amino acid variants.

Via the germline V gene, CDR1 is SGHAT and CDR2 FQNNGV. The CDR3 goes from the cysteine to the phenylalanine over 17 residues. Left in the record is the CDR3 DNA by itself, 51 bases read in frame from the first base. Relative to germline, V is 1 base shorter and J is 2 bases shorter, with 15 bases between their ends. Reads for this sample came from an Illumina HiSeq 2500. Quantitative 5'-RACE with molecular barcodes was the method used to prepare the TCR beta libraries. On the authors' methods: A new computational method, built on a probabilistic model of VDJ rearrangement, was used to identify disease-linked TCR variants. The raw public reads went through TCRdb reprocessing: fastp at Q25, MiXCR clone calling, in-frame beta chains kept. Records with the same CDR3 protein are collapsed into one entry carrying the most frequent genes and DNA. The V and J calls, along with clone size, are taken from TCRdb and not from the paper's own processing. In all, the sample holds fewer than 550,000 distinct CDR3 sequences, and about 5.2% of those were seen once. Clones ranked in the top ten supply under 4.5% of the sample.

This clonotype showed up just a few times. There is no known antigen for this receptor. One base away there is no much larger clone; base qualities are not given. This TCR was sampled from a male donor with ankylosing spondylitis. Recombination connected TRBV11-2 to TRBJ2-1; the D region is possibly TRBD1 or TRBD2, each matching across 5 bases. The sequencing input was blood, either unsorted or a sorted T cell fraction (not recorded which). CDR3 reads: CASSLVFGTITYNEQFF. The DNA sequence is given as TGTGCCAGCAGCTTAGTGTTTGGGACGATCACCTACAATGAGCAGTTCTTC.